The clone carrying this TCR beta chain has only a few counts. No antigen is known for it. These data are taken from a study of T cells in Graves' hyperthyroidism and ophthalmopathy. Findings and caveats of the study: In validation, the model predicted ophthalmopathy. These predictions came a median roughly 7.1 months before onset.

Amplification targeted TCR beta CDR3 regions from RNA transcripts. The HTBI primer set served for first-round RT-PCR of the TCR CDR3. TCRdb ran MiXCR on the multiplex PCR reads and lists one entry per CDR3 protein. The sample includes approximately 870,000 distinct CDR3 sequences, around 38% of them seen just once. Between the trimmed V and J ends, which lost 3 bases and 3 bases, there was a span of 9 bases. This CDR3 has 13 amino acids. CDR1 and CDR2 from the germline V gene are DFQATT and SNEGSKA (reference sequence). Stability of Graves' hyperthyroidism was defined as absent ophthalmopathy progression within 18 months.

The receptor's source is a man between 18 and 35 years old with Graves' hyperthyroidism. The genes are TRBV20-1 and TRBJ1-5; no clear D gene. Sequencing was carried out using blood. The CDR3 coding sequence is TGCAGTGCTAGGGGGTCCCCCAATCAGCCCCAGCATTTT. This codes for CSARGSPNQPQHF.